The rows below give T cell receptor beta chains drawn from one sample of a study of vaccination effects on CD4 cells after COVID-19. Here immunoSEQ multiplex PCR was the method, and the copy in TCRdb shows in-frame clones only, minus some. The sample includes about 47,000 clones, about three quarters of them seen just once. These TCRs are of unknown antigen specificity. The sequenced sample was CD4+ T cells from PBMCs cultured without peptide, obtained after COVID-19 vaccination. The receptors originated from a human donor who received a COVID-19 vaccine. Each CDR3 is given with its conserved first and last residue. The size entry is marked missing in some rows and otherwise reads once, few, many or a size class.

J gene | V gene | clone size | CDR3 protein
TRBJ2-7 | TRBV5-4 | . | CASSLYGYEQYF
TRBJ2-7 | TRBV6-1 | . | CASSDMIGGVQYF
TRBJ1-1 | TRBV10-3 | . | CAISAASQNTEAFF
TRBJ2-2 | TRBV11-2 | . | CASSLTKGLADTGELFF
TRBJ2-5 | TRBV7-7 | . | CASSFSGGAAETQYF
TRBJ1-1 | TRBV18 | . | CASSPPGARGNTEAFF
TRBJ2-1 | TRBV10-1 | . | CASSQGLEYNEQFF
TRBJ2-1 | TRBV19 | . | CASSRRVGAYNEQFF
TRBJ1-5 | TRBV9 | . | CASSVGTLGNQPQHF
TRBJ2-3 | TRBV3-1/TRBV3-2 | . | CASSSHPGGSDTQYF
TRBJ2-4 | TRBV5-1 | . | CASSLATLGGEPISKNIQYF
TRBJ1-5 | TRBV19 | few | CASNTDRGRGNQPQHF
TRBJ2-3 | TRBV9 | once | CASGDTGEIRGTDTQYF
TRBJ2-2 | TRBV12-3/TRBV12-4 | few | CASSLLPGELFF
TRBJ2-3 | TRBV10-1 | once | CASSDKARDTQYF
TRBJ2-7 | TRBV15 | few | CATSRDLGEGAREQYF
TRBJ1-1 | TRBV19 | . | CASSPTVRLMNTEAFF
TRBJ1-1 | TRBV5-1 | . | CASSRRENTEAFF
TRBJ1-6 | TRBV14 | few | CASSQAGPMGNSPLHF
TRBJ2-7 | TRBV5-1 | . | CASSLSGGDYEQYF
TRBJ2-7 | TRBV12-3/TRBV12-4 | . | CASSPSHSYEQYF
TRBJ2-1 | TRBV10-3 | . | CAIGLAGGNEQFF
TRBJ1-2 | TRBV19 | . | CASSMMTVYGYPGGYTF
TRBJ2-1 | TRBV7-9 | . | CASSHQIWGSYNEQFF
TRBJ1-2 | TRBV6-5 | . | CASSYSGWQGYGYTF
TRBJ1-6 | TRBV4-1 | . | CASSLDRGDNSPLHF
TRBJ1-1 | TRBV19 | . | CASTPGRGSTEAFF
TRBJ2-7 | TRBV7-2 | . | CASSLEPGLSYEQYF
TRBJ1-1 | TRBV6-5 | . | CASREGLNTEAFF
TRBJ2-7 | TRBV11-2 | few | CASSFPLQGRSYEQYF
TRBJ1-1 | TRBV5-1 | few | CASVGGETGAITEAFF
TRBJ2-5 | TRBV7-9 | . | CASSFGGGDETQYF
TRBJ2-5 | TRBV5-5 | . | CASSLALGIRETQYF
TRBJ2-7 | TRBV6-5 | few | CASSFDRNEQYF
TRBJ2-7 | TRBV3-1/TRBV3-2 | . | CASSQVPGGVYEQYF
TRBJ1-2 | TRBV3-1/TRBV3-2 | . | CASSQTPEGVGEGYTF
TRBJ1-4 | TRBV10-2 | . | CASSESRGEKLFF